These 13 T cell receptor beta chains originate from one sample sequenced in a study of TIL therapy for anti-PD-1-resistant metastatic lung cancer. Sequencing used immunoSEQ v3. Measured with immunoSEQ multiplex PCR; TCRdb has only the in-frame clones, and not every one. The sample contains roughly 60,000 clones, around 87% of which appear only once. Time point specified: pre-treatment sample, taken before nivolumab and TIL therapy. Sample: blood, taken at baseline. The receptor set was obtained from a person between 25 and 80 years old with non-small cell lung cancer.

The rearrangement uses TRBV6-5 and TRBJ1-1; D is perhaps TRBD1 (6 bases). CDR3 length: 13 residues. Germline V gene data show CDR1 as MNHEY and CDR2 as SVGAGI. Trimming removed 4 bases from V and 5 bases from J, with 11 bases in between. The CDR3 bases are TGTGCCAGCAGTTCGGGGGGCGTGACTGAAGCTTTCTTT. It specifies CASSSGGVTEAFF.

J is TRBJ1-4 and V is TRBV9, with TRBD1 as a possible D gene (5 bases). The CDR3 contains 18 residues. Germline V CDR1 and CDR2: SGDLS, YYNGEE. V gave up 3 bases and J gave up 2 bases, with 20 bases separating them. The CDR3 here is CASSEGPGGDGTNEKLFF. The CDR3 coding sequence is TGTGCCAGCAGCGAGGGACCCGGGGGGGATGGGACTAATGAAAAACTGTTTTTT.

The chain links TRBV5-1 to TRBJ2-2; 10 positions agree with TRBD2. The CDR3 has 18 residues. The V gene end was trimmed by 1 base and the J gene end by 1 base; junction bases not matched to a gene: 7. The germline V gene encodes CDR1 SGHRS and CDR2 YFSETQ. The CDR3 sequence: CASSLNPTSGENTGELFF. The CDR3 DNA sequence: TGCGCCAGCAGCTTGAACCCCACTAGCGGGGAGAACACCGGGGAGCTGTTTTTT. The variable domain in full, completed from reference TRBV5-1 and TRBJ2-2, reads KAGVTQTPRYLIKTRGQQVTLSCSPISGHRSVSWYQQTPGQGLQFLFEYFSETQRNKGNFPGRFSGRQFSNSRSEMNVSTLELGDSALYLCASSLNPTSGENTGELFFGEGSRLTVL.

As concerns this clone: No conserved phenylalanine or tryptophan is present at the end of the CDR3, so a read error is the likely explanation. The DNA is omitted, as the CDR3 cannot be located on it reliably, and the CDR3 follows TCRdb's listing. This chain links TRBV7-9 with TRBJ1-1; the table's D call of TRBD1 was not tested on the DNA. From its first to its last residue, the CDR3 has 11 amino acids. Germline CDR1 SEHNR, CDR2 FQNEAQ (reference sequence). The CDR3 loop reads CASSDQGGLTL.

The V and J genes are TRBV5-1 and TRBJ1-1, with 8 bases lining up with TRBD1. Trimming took 2 bases from V and 6 from J; bases not matched to a gene: 6. Germline V CDR1 and CDR2: SGHRS, YFSETQ. The CDR3 extends over 14 amino acids. CDR3 loop: CASSFGQGMAEAFF. The CDR3 DNA reads as TGCGCCAGCAGCTTCGGACAGGGAATGGCTGAAGCTTTCTTT.

The rearrangement uses TRBV10-3 and TRBJ2-1; unclear D gene. CDR3 length equals 11 residues. The V gene lost 6 bases and the J gene lost 5 bases, with 5 bases spanning the gap. The germline gives CDR1 ENHRY, CDR2 SYGVKD. The CDR3 DNA reads as TGTGCCATCAGCCCTGACAATGAGCAGTTCTTC. Its translation is CAISPDNEQFF.

This sequence joins TRBV6-4 and TRBJ2-2, with D hard to call. CDR1 and CDR2 from the germline V gene are MRHNA and SNTAGT. The V end was cut by 2 bases, the J end by 7 bases, with 8 bases between. The length of the CDR3 is 13 residues. The CDR3 bases are TGTGCCAGCAGTGACAGGGATGACGGGGAGCTGTTTTTT. Translation gives CASSDRDDGELFF.

The J gene is TRBJ2-2, the V gene TRBV2; 8 positions match TRBD1. The CDR3 spans 15 residues. Germline V lookup: CDR1 SNHLY, CDR2 FYNNEI. Trimming at V came to 6 bases and at J to 1 base, leaving 4 bases not matched to a gene. The CDR3 protein is CASSDDRGNTGELFF. Here the CDR3 DNA reads TGTGCCAGCAGCGACGACAGGGGGAACACCGGGGAGCTGTTTTTT.

The chain recombines TRBV30 with TRBJ2-7, with 9 bases that match TRBD1. Germline CDR1 reads GTSNPN; CDR2 reads SVGIG (reference sequence). V gave up 1 base and J gave up 7 bases; unmatched junction bases: 11. The CDR3 contains 15 residues. CDR3 amino acids: CAWSAGTGWAREQYF. CDR3 nucleotides: TGTGCCTGGAGTGCGGGGACAGGGTGGGCACGGGAGCAGTACTTC.

The gene calls are TRBV6-5 and TRBJ2-7; TRBD1 aligns across 7 bases. V shed 2 bases and J 4 bases; nucleotides not matched to a gene: 8. Germline V gene lookup returns CDR1 MNHEY and CDR2 SVGAGI. The CDR3 totals 15 residues. The DNA for the CDR3 is TGTGCCAGCAGTTACGCGGCAGGGGGTCGGTACGAGCAGTACTTC. This codes for CASSYAAGGRYEQYF.

A single count supports this clone. The chain is built from TRBV2 and TRBJ2-1; D may be TRBD1 (6 bases). The CDR3 extends over 15 amino acids. V was shortened by 4 bases and J by 2 bases, with 12 bases between the two germline ends. Germline lookup yields CDR1 SNHLY and CDR2 FYNNEI. The chain's CDR3 is CASSVNKGAYNEQFF. Here the CDR3 DNA reads TGTGCCAGCAGTGTGAATAAGGGGGCCTACAATGAGCAGTTCTTC.

V gene TRBV5-1 combines with J gene TRBJ1-1; D unresolved. The germline gives CDR1 SGHRS, CDR2 YFSETQ. The V end lost 0 bases, the J end lost 1 base, and 4 bases lay between the germline ends. The CDR3 has 13 residues. CDR3: CASSLVKNTEAFF. Here the CDR3 DNA reads TGCGCCAGCAGCTTGGTGAAGAACACTGAAGCTTTCTTT.

The J gene is TRBJ2-7, the V gene TRBV14; 7 bases map to TRBD1. The germline CDR1 and CDR2 sequences are SGHDN and FVKESK. The CDR3 spans 14 residues. V shed 4 bases and J 3 bases; nucleotides not matched to a gene: 6. CDR3 coding DNA: TGTGCCAGCAGCCGGACAGGTCAAGTCTACGAGCAGTACTTC. It codes for CASSRTGQVYEQYF.